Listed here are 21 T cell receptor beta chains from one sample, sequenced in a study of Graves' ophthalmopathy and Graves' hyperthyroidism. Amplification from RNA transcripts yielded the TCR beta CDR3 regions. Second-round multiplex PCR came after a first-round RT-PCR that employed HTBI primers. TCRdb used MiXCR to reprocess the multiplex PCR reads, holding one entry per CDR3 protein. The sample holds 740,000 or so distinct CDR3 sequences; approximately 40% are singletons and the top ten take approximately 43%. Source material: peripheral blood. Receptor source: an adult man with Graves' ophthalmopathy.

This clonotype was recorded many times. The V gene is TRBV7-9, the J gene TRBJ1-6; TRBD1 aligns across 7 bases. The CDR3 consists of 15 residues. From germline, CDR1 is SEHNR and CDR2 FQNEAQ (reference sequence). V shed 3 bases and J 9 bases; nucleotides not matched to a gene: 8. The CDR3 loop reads CASSFAAGGGSPLHF. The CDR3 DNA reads TGTGCCAGCAGCTTTGCCGCAGGGGGAGGTTCACCCCTCCACTTT.

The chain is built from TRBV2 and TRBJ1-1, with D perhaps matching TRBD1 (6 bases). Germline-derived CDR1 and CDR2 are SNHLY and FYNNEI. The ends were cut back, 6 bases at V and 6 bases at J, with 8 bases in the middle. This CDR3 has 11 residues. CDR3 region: CASRGAPEAFF. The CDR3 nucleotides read TGTGCCAGCAGGGGGGCTCCTGAAGCTTTCTTT.

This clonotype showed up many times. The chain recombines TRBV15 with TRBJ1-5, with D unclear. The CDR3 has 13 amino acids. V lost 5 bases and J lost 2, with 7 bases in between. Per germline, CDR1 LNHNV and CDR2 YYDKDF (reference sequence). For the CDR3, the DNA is TGTGCCACCAGCGAAATTGGCAATCAGCCCCAGCATTTT. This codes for CATSEIGNQPQHF.

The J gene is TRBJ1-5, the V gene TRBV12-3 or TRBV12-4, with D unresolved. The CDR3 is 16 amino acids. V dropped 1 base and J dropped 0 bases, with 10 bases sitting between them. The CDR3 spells CASSLGLGTSNQPQHF. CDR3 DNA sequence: TGTGCCAGCAGTTTAGGTTTGGGCACTAGCAATCAGCCCCAGCATTTT.

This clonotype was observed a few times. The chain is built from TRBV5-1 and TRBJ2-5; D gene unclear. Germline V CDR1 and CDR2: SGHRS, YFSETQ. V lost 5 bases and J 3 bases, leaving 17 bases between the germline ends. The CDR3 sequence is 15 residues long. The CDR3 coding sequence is TGCGCCAGCAGTCGCCGTTTAGCAAAAGAAGAGACCCAGTACTTC. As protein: CASSRRLAKEETQYF.

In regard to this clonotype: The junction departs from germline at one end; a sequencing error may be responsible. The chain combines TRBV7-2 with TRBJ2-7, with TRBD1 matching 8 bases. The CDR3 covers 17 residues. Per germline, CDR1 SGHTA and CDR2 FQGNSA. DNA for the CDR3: TGCGCCAGCAGCCAGCTGGGGAAGACAGGGGATTTGGGGGAGCAGTACTTC. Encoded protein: CASSQLGKTGDLGEQYF.

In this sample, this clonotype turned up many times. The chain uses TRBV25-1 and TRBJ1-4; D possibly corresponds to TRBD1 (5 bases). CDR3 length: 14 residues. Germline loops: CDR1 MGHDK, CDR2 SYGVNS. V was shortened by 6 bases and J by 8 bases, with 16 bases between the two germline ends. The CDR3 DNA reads TGTGCCAGCAGAGGGGAGACCCCGAGCGAAAAACTGTTTTTT. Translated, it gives CASRGETPSEKLFF. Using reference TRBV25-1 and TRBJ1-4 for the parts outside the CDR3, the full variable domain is EADIYQTPRYLVIGTGKKITLECSQTMGHDKMYWYQQDPGMELHLIHYSYGVNSTEKGDLSSESTVSRIRTEHFPLTLESARPSHTSQYLCASRGETPSEKLFFGSGTQLSVL.

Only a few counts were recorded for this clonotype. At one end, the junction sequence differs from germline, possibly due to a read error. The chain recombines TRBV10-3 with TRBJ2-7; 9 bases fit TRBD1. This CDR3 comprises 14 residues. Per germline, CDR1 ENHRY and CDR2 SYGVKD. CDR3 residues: CASSEGTGPHEQYF. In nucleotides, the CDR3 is TGTGCCAGCAGTGAAGGGACAGGGCCACACGAGCAGTACTTC.

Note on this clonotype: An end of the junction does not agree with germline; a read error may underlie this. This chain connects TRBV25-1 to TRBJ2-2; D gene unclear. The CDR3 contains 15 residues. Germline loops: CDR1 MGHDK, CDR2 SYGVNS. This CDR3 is CASSQVWEVAGELFF. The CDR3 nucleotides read TGCGCCAGCAGCCAAGTCTGGGAAGTGGCCGGGGAGCTGTTTTTT.

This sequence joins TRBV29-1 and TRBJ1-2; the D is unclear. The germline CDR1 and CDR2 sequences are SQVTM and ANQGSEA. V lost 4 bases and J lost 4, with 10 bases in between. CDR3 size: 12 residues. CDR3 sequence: CSVGVGSYGYTF. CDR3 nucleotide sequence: TGCAGCGTTGGGGTGGGCTCCTATGGCTACACCTTC.

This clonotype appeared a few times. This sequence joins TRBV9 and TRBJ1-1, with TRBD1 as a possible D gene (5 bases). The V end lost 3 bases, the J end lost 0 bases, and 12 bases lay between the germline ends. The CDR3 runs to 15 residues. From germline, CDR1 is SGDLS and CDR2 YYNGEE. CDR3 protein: CASSETQGVNTEAFF. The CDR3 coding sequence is TGTGCCAGCAGCGAAACCCAGGGAGTGAACACTGAAGCTTTCTTT. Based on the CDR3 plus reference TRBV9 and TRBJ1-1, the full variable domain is DSGVTQTPKHLITATGQRVTLRCSPRSGDLSVYWYQQSLDQGLQFLIQYYNGEERAKGNILERFSAQQFPDLHSELNLSSLELGDSALYFCASSETQGVNTEAFFGQGTRLTVV.

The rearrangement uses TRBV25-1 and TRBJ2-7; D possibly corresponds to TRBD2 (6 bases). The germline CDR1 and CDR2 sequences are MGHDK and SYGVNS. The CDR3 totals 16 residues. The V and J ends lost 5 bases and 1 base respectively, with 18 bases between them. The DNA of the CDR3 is TGTGCCAGCAGTCCATTAAACCTAGCGTATTCCTACGAGCAGTACTTC. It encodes CASSPLNLAYSYEQYF.

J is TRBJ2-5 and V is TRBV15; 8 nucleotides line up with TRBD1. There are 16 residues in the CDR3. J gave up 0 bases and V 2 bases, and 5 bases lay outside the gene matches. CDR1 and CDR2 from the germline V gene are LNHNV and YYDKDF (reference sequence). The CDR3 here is CATSRYPTGDQETQYF. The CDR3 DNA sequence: TGTGCCACCAGCAGATACCCGACAGGGGACCAAGAGACCCAGTACTTC.

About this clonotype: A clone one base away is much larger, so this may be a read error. In DNA form, the CDR3 reads TGTGCCAGCAATCCCGGGACCCCCAGCTATGGCTACACCTTC. This sequence encodes CASNPGTPSYGYTF. The rearrangement links TRBV11-2 to TRBJ1-2, with a tentative D call TRBD1 (5 bases). Germline V CDR1 and CDR2: SGHAT, FQNNGV. The CDR3 is 14 residues long. V lost 7 bases to trimming and J lost 4 bases, with 16 bases between them.

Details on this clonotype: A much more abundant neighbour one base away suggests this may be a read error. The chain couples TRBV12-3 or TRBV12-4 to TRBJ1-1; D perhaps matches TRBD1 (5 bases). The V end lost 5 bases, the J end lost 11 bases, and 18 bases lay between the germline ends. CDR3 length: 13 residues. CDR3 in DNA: TGTGCCAGCAGTGCTAGGTCGTCCGGGGGGGCTTTCTTT. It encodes CASSARSSGGAFF.

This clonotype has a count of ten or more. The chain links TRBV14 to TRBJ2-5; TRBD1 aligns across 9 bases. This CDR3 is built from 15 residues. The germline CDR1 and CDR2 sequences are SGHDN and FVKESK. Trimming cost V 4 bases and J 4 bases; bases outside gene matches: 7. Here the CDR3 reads CASSRGQGRRETQYF. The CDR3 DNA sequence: TGTGCCAGCAGCCGCGGACAGGGGAGGAGAGAGACCCAGTACTTC.

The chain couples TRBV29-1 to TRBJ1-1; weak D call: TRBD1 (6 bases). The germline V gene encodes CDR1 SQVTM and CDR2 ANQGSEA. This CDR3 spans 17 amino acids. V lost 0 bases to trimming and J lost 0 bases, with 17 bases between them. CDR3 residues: CSVEDRQGSGVNTEAFF. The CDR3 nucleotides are TGCAGCGTTGAAGATCGGCAGGGGAGCGGGGTGAACACTGAAGCTTTCTTT.

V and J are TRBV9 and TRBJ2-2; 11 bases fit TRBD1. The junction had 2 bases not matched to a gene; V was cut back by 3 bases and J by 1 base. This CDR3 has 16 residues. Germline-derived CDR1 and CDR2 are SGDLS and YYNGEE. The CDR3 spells CASSAGQGGNTGELFF. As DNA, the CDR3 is TGTGCCAGCAGCGCGGGACAGGGGGGGAACACCGGGGAGCTGTTTTTT.

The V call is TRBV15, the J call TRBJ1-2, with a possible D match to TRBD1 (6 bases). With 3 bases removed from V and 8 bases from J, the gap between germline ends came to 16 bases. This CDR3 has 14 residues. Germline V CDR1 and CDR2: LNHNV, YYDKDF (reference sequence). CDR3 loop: CATSSQDSSVGYTF. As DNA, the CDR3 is TGTGCCACCAGCAGCCAGGACAGTTCGGTAGGCTACACCTTC.

This CDR3 is CASRETGGQNEKLFF. For the CDR3, the DNA is TGTGCCAGCAGGGAGACAGGGGGCCAAAATGAAAAACTGTTTTTT. The chain carries TRBV10-3 and TRBJ1-4; 10 bases agree with TRBD1. This CDR3 is built from 15 residues. V dropped 10 bases and J dropped 5; count of bases not matched to a gene: 10. The germline CDR1 and CDR2 sequences are ENHRY and SYGVKD.

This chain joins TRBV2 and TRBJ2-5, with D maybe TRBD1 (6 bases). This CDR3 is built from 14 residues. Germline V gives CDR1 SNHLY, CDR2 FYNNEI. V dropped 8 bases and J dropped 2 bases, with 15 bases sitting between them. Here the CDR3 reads CASRNQGLQETQYF. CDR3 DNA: TGTGCCAGCCGTAATCAGGGGCTTCAAGAGACCCAGTACTTC.